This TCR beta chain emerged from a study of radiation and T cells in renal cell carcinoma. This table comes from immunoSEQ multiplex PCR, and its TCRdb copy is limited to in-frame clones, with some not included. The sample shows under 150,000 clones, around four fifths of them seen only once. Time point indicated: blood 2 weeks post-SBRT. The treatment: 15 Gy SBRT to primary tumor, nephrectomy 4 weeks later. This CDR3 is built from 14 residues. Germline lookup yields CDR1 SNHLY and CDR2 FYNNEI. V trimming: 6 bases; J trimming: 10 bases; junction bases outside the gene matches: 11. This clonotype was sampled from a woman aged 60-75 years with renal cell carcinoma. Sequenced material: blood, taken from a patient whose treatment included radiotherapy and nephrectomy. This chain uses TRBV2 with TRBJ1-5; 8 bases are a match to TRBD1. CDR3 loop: CASSARQGRGPQHF. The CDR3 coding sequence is TGTGCCAGCAGCGCTCGACAGGGGCGAGGACCCCAGCATTTT.